The next 30 T cell receptor beta chains were all read from a single sample in a study of OX40 agonist ivuxolimab in advanced cancers. Libraries came from the immunoSEQ multiplex PCR assay. Sourced from immuneACCESS, this table was stored by TCRdb with only in-frame sequences that have V and J called. A share of the clones is absent; for the studies checked, an unresolved V gene accounts for under half, and the remainder has no known explanation. This sample lists about 24,000 clones; around 85% were detected once. Clones ranked in the top ten supply approximately 17% of the sample. The source material was CD4+ or CD8+ T cells sorted from blood, sampled in a trial of the OX40 agonist ivuxolimab. These receptors all come from an adult with an advanced solid tumor such as melanoma, head and neck, liver or kidney cancer.

V usage is TRBV30 and J usage is TRBJ1-6; D gene unclear. V was shortened by 1 base and J by 6 bases, with 7 bases between the two germline ends. The CDR3 is made up of 13 amino acids. In germline, CDR1 is GTSNPN, CDR2 SVGIG (reference sequence). CDR3 amino acids: CAWSASRNSPLHF. DNA for the CDR3: TGTGCCTGGAGTGCATCTCGTAATTCACCCCTCCACTTT.

This chain connects TRBV11-2 to TRBJ2-2; TRBD2 matches at 8 bases. The CDR3 sequence is 15 residues long. Losses at the gene ends were 3 bases for V and 1 base for J; bases not matched to a gene: 1. Germline V lookup: CDR1 SGHAT, CDR2 FQNNGV. CDR3 sequence reads: CASSLGLVNTGELFF. In DNA form, the CDR3 reads TGTGCCAGCAGCTTGGGACTAGTGAACACCGGGGAGCTGTTTTTT. Full variable domain (outside the CDR3, taken from reference TRBV11-2 and TRBJ2-2): EAGVAQSPRYKIIEKRQSVAFWCNPISGHATLYWYQQILGQGPKLLIQFQNNGVVDDSQLPKDRFSAERLKGVDSTLKIQPAKLEDSAVYLCASSLGLVNTGELFFGEGSRLTVL.

The chain joins TRBV18 to TRBJ2-5; the match to TRBD2 covers 7 bases. The CDR3 is 14 amino acids. J gave up 2 bases and V 2 bases, and 2 bases lay outside the gene matches. Germline assignment: CDR1 KGHSH and CDR2 LQKENI. CDR3 protein: CASSPMGGQETQYF. The DNA of the CDR3 is TGTGCCAGCTCACCAATGGGGGGGCAAGAGACCCAGTACTTC.

The sample holds a few counts of this clone. The chain links TRBV2 to TRBJ2-1; no firm D call. In germline, CDR1 is SNHLY, CDR2 FYNNEI. V was shortened by 1 base and J by 6 bases, with 4 bases between the two germline ends. This CDR3 contains 12 residues. CDR3 residues: CASSEVRNEQFF. The CDR3 DNA reads as TGTGCCAGCAGTGAAGTTCGCAATGAGCAGTTCTTC.

The gene calls are TRBV6-1 and TRBJ1-5, with 12 bases aligning to TRBD1. V lost 4 bases, J lost 6 bases, and 16 bases stayed unmatched. The CDR3 runs 19 residues. Looked up from germline, CDR1 is MNHNS and CDR2 is SASEGT. The CDR3 nucleotides read TGTGCCAGCAGTGCTCGCAGGGGGGATGGGACAGGGGGCCTTCAGCCCCAGCATTTT. It translates to CASSARRGDGTGGLQPQHF.

As concerns this clone: At one end, the junction sequence differs from germline, possibly due to a read error. This chain connects TRBV7-7 to TRBJ2-5, with D uncertain. CDR1 SSHAT and CDR2 FNYEAQ come from the germline V gene (reference sequence). CDR3 length: 13 amino acids. DNA of the CDR3: TGTGCTAGCAGCTTAATCCCCCAAGAGACCCAGTACTTC. Translating it yields CASSLIPQETQYF.

The V and J genes are TRBV6-5 and TRBJ2-3, with 9 bases fitting TRBD1. Germline CDR1 and CDR2: MNHEY and SVGAGI. The V gene end was trimmed by 8 bases and the J gene end by 1 base; junction bases not matched to a gene: 1. The CDR3 consists of 13 residues. CDR3 DNA: TGTGCCAGCCGGGACAGGGGCACAGATACGCAGTATTTT. Amino acids: CASRDRGTDTQYF.

This chain connects TRBV18 to TRBJ2-5, with 8 nucleotides matching TRBD1. The CDR3 spans 17 residues. Germline-derived CDR1 and CDR2 are KGHSH and LQKENI. The J segment lost 1 base and the V segment lost 1 base, leaving 8 bases of the junction unmatched. CDR3 amino acids: CASSPLSGQGTQETQYF. The DNA for the CDR3 is TGTGCCAGCTCACCACTTTCTGGACAGGGCACCCAAGAGACCCAGTACTTC.

This chain links TRBV7-9 with TRBJ1-1, with no clear D. Between the trimmed V and J ends, which lost 3 bases and 3 bases, there was a span of 8 bases. Germline assignment: CDR1 SEHNR and CDR2 FQNEAQ (reference sequence). The CDR3 runs to 13 residues. The CDR3 spells CASSFRLDTEAFF. CDR3 sequence (DNA): TGTGCCAGCAGCTTTAGGCTTGACACTGAAGCTTTCTTT.

This rearrangement joins TRBV6-5 to TRBJ2-5; the match to TRBD2 covers 7 bases. The J segment lost 2 bases and the V segment lost 6 bases, leaving 9 bases of the junction unmatched. This CDR3 region has 15 residues. Per the germline V gene, CDR1 is MNHEY and CDR2 is SVGAGI. Here the CDR3 reads CASRGLGGGQETQYF. The CDR3 coding sequence is TGTGCCAGCAGGGGATTGGGGGGAGGGCAAGAGACCCAGTACTTC.

The J gene is TRBJ1-2, the V gene TRBV6-6, with a tentative D call TRBD1 (6 bases). V lost 2 bases and J lost 6, with 13 bases in between. The V gene's germline CDR1 is MNHNY and CDR2 SVGAGI (reference sequence). The CDR3 has 14 amino acids. Here the CDR3 DNA reads TGTGCCAGCAGTTACGTGGAAAAGGGGGATGGCTACACCTTC. Translating gives CASSYVEKGDGYTF.

The genes are TRBV5-1 and TRBJ2-2; the D is unclear. Per the germline V gene, CDR1 is SGHRS and CDR2 is YFSETQ. The V end was cut by 2 bases, the J end by 1 base, with 6 bases between. The CDR3 extends over 14 amino acids. The CDR3 sequence: CASSFRWNTGELFF. The CDR3 region has the DNA TGCGCCAGCAGCTTCAGGTGGAACACCGGGGAGCTGTTTTTT.

This clone has a handful of counts. The chain carries TRBV4-3 and TRBJ2-3; D might be TRBD1 or TRBD2, each matching 5 bases. The CDR3 is 14 amino acids. Trimming shortened V by 4 bases and J by 2 bases, and 10 bases separated the two germline ends. The germline CDR1 and CDR2 sequences are LGHNA and YSLEER. In DNA, the CDR3 is TGCGCCAGCAGCCGGGGACGGGACACAGATACGCAGTATTTT. Translation: CASSRGRDTDTQYF.

The CDR3 protein is CASSFGETSRNEQFF. The DNA for the CDR3 is TGTGCCAGCAGCTTCGGGGAGACTAGCAGGAATGAGCAGTTCTTC. The chain combines TRBV2 with TRBJ2-1; TRBD2 matches 7 bases. The germline CDR1 and CDR2 sequences are SNHLY and FYNNEI. The length of the CDR3 is 15 residues. The J segment lost 7 bases and the V segment lost 6 bases, leaving 12 bases of the junction unmatched. The full variable domain, completed using reference TRBV2 and TRBJ2-1, is EPEVTQTPSHQVTQMGQEVILRCVPISNHLYFYWYRQILGQKVEFLVSFYNNEISEKSEIFDDQFSVERPDGSNFTLKIRSTKLEDSAMYFCASSFGETSRNEQFFGPGTRLTVL.

This clone was seen only a few times. CDR3 coding DNA: TGTGCCAGCAGCTTGACTAGCGGGGGTACCGGGGAGCTGTTTTTT. Protein product: CASSLTSGGTGELFF. This chain connects TRBV11-1 to TRBJ2-2; 12 nucleotides agree with TRBD2. CDR3 length: 15 amino acids. CDR1 and CDR2 (germline): SGHAT, FQDESV (reference sequence). V shed 3 bases and J 5 bases; nucleotides not matched to a gene: 1.

The CDR3, as DNA: TGTGCCAGCAGTCCCCGGACTAGCAGTCTTTCCAAAAACATTCAGTACTTC. The encoded protein is CASSPRTSSLSKNIQYF. This rearrangement joins TRBV2 to TRBJ2-4, with 8 bases matching TRBD2. Per germline, CDR1 SNHLY and CDR2 FYNNEI. The junction had 11 bases not matched to a gene; V was cut back by 5 bases and J by 2 bases. This CDR3 is 17 amino acids long.

V usage is TRBV19 and J usage is TRBJ1-2; D call uncertain. V lost 8 bases and J 2 bases, leaving 12 bases between the germline ends. Germline V CDR1 and CDR2: LNHDA, SQIVND (reference sequence). The CDR3 runs 13 residues. For the CDR3, the DNA is TGTGCCAGTCACCCGCCGCAGAACTATGGCTACACCTTC. Protein sequence: CASHPPQNYGYTF.

The gene calls are TRBV6-4 and TRBJ2-2, with D possibly matching TRBD1 (5 bases). Germline V lookup: CDR1 MRHNA, CDR2 SNTAGT. Trimming pared 5 bases from V and 2 bases from J, leaving 9 bases between. The CDR3 runs 14 residues. The CDR3 DNA is TGTGCCAGCAGTAGACAGCTAAACACCGGGGAGCTGTTTTTT. This gives the protein CASSRQLNTGELFF.

This chain joins TRBV9 and TRBJ2-2; 9 bases align to TRBD1. Losses at the gene ends were 0 bases for V and 6 bases for J; bases not matched to a gene: 6. The CDR3 sequence is 16 residues long. CDR1 SGDLS and CDR2 YYNGEE come from the germline V gene. The CDR3 bases are TGTGCCAGCAGCGTAGCCATTCGACAGGGGGCCGGGGAGCTGTTTTTT. Residues: CASSVAIRQGAGELFF.

J is TRBJ2-7 and V is TRBV4-3, with TRBD1 matching 8 bases. The germline CDR1 and CDR2 sequences are LGHNA and YSLEER. The CDR3 is 16 amino acids. Germline trimming cut 3 bases from V and 2 bases from J; bases unmatched to any gene: 9. The CDR3 DNA is TGCGCCAGCAGCCACTCAGCGACAGGGGAAGCCTACGAGCAGTACTTC. Its protein product is CASSHSATGEAYEQYF.

The chain joins TRBV6-5 to TRBJ1-1, with D possibly being TRBD1 (5 bases). Germline V CDR1 and CDR2: MNHEY, SVGAGI. The V end lost 2 bases, the J end lost 6 bases, and 13 bases lay between the germline ends. This CDR3 region has 14 residues. This CDR3 is CASSYGGGSAEAFF. CDR3 bases: TGTGCCAGCAGTTACGGGGGGGGGTCCGCTGAAGCTTTCTTT.

Only one count was recorded for this clone. The genes are TRBV19 and TRBJ2-2; D uncertain. Per germline, CDR1 LNHDA and CDR2 SQIVND (reference sequence). The CDR3 has 15 residues. With 10 bases removed from V and 0 bases from J, the gap between germline ends came to 15 bases. The CDR3, as DNA: TGTGCCACCTTCTCTACCCGGTCGAACACCGGGGAGCTGTTTTTT. Encoded protein: CATFSTRSNTGELFF.

This chain uses TRBV11-2 with TRBJ2-7; 8 nucleotides agree with TRBD1. Germline trimming cut 3 bases from V and 2 bases from J; bases unmatched to any gene: 3. In germline, CDR1 is SGHAT, CDR2 FQNNGV. The CDR3 runs 14 residues. CDR3 DNA: TGTGCCAGCAGCTTCGGGACAGGCGCCTACGAGCAGTACTTC. Its protein product is CASSFGTGAYEQYF. Full variable domain (rest looked up from reference TRBV11-2 and TRBJ2-7): EAGVAQSPRYKIIEKRQSVAFWCNPISGHATLYWYQQILGQGPKLLIQFQNNGVVDDSQLPKDRFSAERLKGVDSTLKIQPAKLEDSAVYLCASSFGTGAYEQYFGPGTRLTVT.

This clone was found a few times. The chain carries TRBV10-3 and TRBJ1-5; D is ambiguous. CDR1 is ENHRY, CDR2 SYGVKD, per germline. The CDR3 covers 13 residues. V lost 2 bases to trimming and J lost 4 bases, with 6 bases between them. This CDR3 reads CAISEPGNQPQHF. The CDR3 region has the DNA TGTGCCATCAGTGAGCCCGGAAATCAGCCCCAGCATTTT.

This chain links TRBV27 with TRBJ2-7, with unresolved D. V lost 8 bases to trimming and J lost 4 bases, with 18 bases between them. Germline V gene lookup returns CDR1 MNHEY and CDR2 SMNVEV (reference sequence). CDR3 length: 14 amino acids. CDR3 residues: CASSRAARGYEQYF. CDR3 coding DNA: TGTGCCAGCTCCCGGGCGGCGAGAGGTTACGAGCAGTACTTC.

The chain employs TRBV7-9 and TRBJ2-7, with 11 positions matching TRBD2. The junction had 5 bases not matched to a gene; V was cut back by 5 bases and J by 2 bases. The CDR3 is 15 residues long. The germline V gene encodes CDR1 SEHNR and CDR2 FQNEAQ (reference sequence). DNA of the CDR3: TGTGCCAGCAGCCCGCAGACTAGCGGGGCCTACGAGCAGTACTTC. Amino acids: CASSPQTSGAYEQYF.

The table lists this clone with a count of one. The chain has TRBV7-3 and TRBJ1-2; 8 nucleotides agree with TRBD1. The CDR3 is 14 amino acids. Trimming at V came to 4 bases and at J to 8 bases, leaving 9 bases not matched to a gene. CDR1 is SGHTA, CDR2 FQGTGA, per germline. The CDR3 DNA follows: TGTGCCAGCAGCTCCCGACAGGGGCGGGACGGCTACACCTTC. Translated: CASSSRQGRDGYTF. Full variable domain (remainder filled in from reference TRBV7-3 and TRBJ1-2): GAGVSQTPSNKVTEKGKYVELRCDPISGHTALYWYRQSLGQGPEFLIYFQGTGAADDSGLPNDRFFAVRPEGSVSTLKIQRTERGDSAVYLCASSSRQGRDGYTFGSGTRLTVV.

The rearrangement uses TRBV12-5 and TRBJ2-5, with 15 nucleotides matching TRBD2. Germline V CDR1 and CDR2: LGHNT, FRNRAP. Losses at the gene ends were 6 bases for V and 6 bases for J; bases not matched to a gene: 5. This CDR3 is built from 15 residues. CDR3 sequence: CASGPGLAGGKTQYF. CDR3 DNA sequence: TGTGCTAGTGGCCCCGGACTAGCGGGGGGGAAGACCCAGTACTTC.

The chain recombines TRBV4-3 with TRBJ2-7; a weak D match, TRBD2 (5 bases). The CDR3 length is 15 residues. Germline CDR1 and CDR2: LGHNA and YSLEER. The ends were cut back, 0 bases at V and 3 bases at J, with 12 bases in the middle. The CDR3 spells CASSQEAVLIYEQYF. The CDR3 nucleotides read TGCGCCAGCAGCCAAGAAGCGGTCCTCATCTACGAGCAGTACTTC.

V is TRBV11-3 and J is TRBJ2-1; 12 bases are shared with TRBD2. The CDR3 is made up of 16 amino acids. The germline V gene has CDR1 SGHNT and CDR2 YENEEA. After removal of 5 bases from V and 6 bases from J, the junction contained 8 bases not matched to a gene. The CDR3 is CASSPRTSGIVNEQFF. In nucleotides, the CDR3 is TGTGCCAGCAGCCCTAGGACTAGCGGGATTGTCAATGAGCAGTTCTTC.